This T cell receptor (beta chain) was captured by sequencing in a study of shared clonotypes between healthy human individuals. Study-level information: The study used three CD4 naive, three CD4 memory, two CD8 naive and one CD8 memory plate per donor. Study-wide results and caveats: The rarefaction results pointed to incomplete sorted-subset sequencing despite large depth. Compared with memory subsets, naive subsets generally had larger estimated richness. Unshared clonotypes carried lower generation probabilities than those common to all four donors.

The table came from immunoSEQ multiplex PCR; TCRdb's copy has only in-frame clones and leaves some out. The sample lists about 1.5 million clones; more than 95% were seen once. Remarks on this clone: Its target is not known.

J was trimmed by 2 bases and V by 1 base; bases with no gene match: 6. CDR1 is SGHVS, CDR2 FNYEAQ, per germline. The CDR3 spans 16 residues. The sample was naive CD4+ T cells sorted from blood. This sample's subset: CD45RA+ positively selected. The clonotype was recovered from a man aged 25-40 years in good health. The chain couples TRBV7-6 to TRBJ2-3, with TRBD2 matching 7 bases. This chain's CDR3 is CASSLVPSGTTDTQYF. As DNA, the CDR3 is TGTGCCAGCAGCTTAGTCCCAAGCGGGACCACAGATACGCAGTATTTT.